The clone carrying this T cell receptor (beta chain) was picked up many times. This sample is drawn from a study of T cells in Graves' hyperthyroidism and ophthalmopathy. V lost 3 bases and J 4 bases, leaving 9 bases between the germline ends. Germline assignment: CDR1 SGHTA and CDR2 FQGNSA. The CDR3 has 13 amino acids. RNA transcripts were the template for amplifying TCR beta CDR3 regions. The HTBI primer set was used in a first-round RT-PCR of the TCR CDR3. TCRdb passed the multiplex PCR reads through MiXCR, listing each CDR3 protein once. The table includes a few hundred thousand distinct CDR3 sequences, around 14% detected once.

The genes are TRBV7-2 and TRBJ2-5, with D possibly matching TRBD2 (6 bases). Sequencing input: blood. The origin of this receptor is a woman aged 30 to 39 with Graves' hyperthyroidism. The CDR3 DNA sequence: TGTGCCAGCAGCTTCGGAGCGGGAGAGACCCAGTACTTC. It specifies CASSFGAGETQYF.